The clone carrying this T cell receptor (beta chain) turned up a few times. This CDR3 has 14 residues. CDR1 and CDR2 from the germline V gene are LNHDA and SQIVND (reference sequence). V lost 7 bases and J 1 base, leaving 13 bases between the germline ends. Time point specified: patch test 1, 2 weeks after DPC sensitization. Documented treatment: therapeutic diphenylcyclopropenone sensitization with weekly scalp DPC. TCRdb re-derived calls from the RACE reads in MiXCR, one entry per CDR3 protein. The sample has a few hundred thousand distinct CDR3 sequences, around 5% seen once; the top ten hold roughly 2.4%. This sample was taken from a study of human T cells and chemical hapten exposure.

The specimen was whole blood, collected in connection with sensitization to the hapten diphenylcyclopropenone (DPC). This chain joins TRBV19 and TRBJ1-2, with D perhaps matching TRBD1 (6 bases). The receptor comes from a woman aged 50 to 65 with alopecia areata. Some clones in this sample may be carry-over from other donors' samples. CDR3 amino acids: CASTTGSRNYGYTF. The CDR3 DNA is TGTGCCAGTACCACAGGGTCGCGTAACTATGGCTACACCTTC.